A selection of T cell receptor beta chains follows, all from one sample in a study of T cell changes during pregnancy in multiple sclerosis. Produced via immunoSEQ multiplex PCR; TCRdb's table is partial and in-frame only. The repertoire consists of 35,000 to 45,000 clones, with 75% to 95% occurring once and the leading ten covering under 2.5%. The sample in question was CD4+ T cells from peripheral blood mononuclear cells, obtained after pregnancy. Receptors were obtained from a female donor in good health, enrolled as a control in a pregnancy study. Each CDR3 is given with its conserved first and last residue. D genes are given only for firm matches. A row's size may be missing; if present it is once, few, many or a size class.

>.|11|.|TRBJ2-1|TRBV6-5
CASQGLDEQFF
TGTGCCAGCCAGGGGTTGGATGAGCAGTTCTTC
>.|15|.|TRBJ2-1|TRBV19
CASGGRSKSYNEQFF
TGTGCCAGTGGGGGCAGATCGAAATCCTACAATGAGCAGTTCTTC
>.|18|TRBD2|TRBJ2-6|TRBV30
CAWRPGRREIAGANVLTF
TGTGCCTGGAGGCCTGGGAGGCGGGAGATTGCTGGGGCCAACGTCCTGACTTTC
>.|13|.|TRBJ2-1|TRBV10-1
CASGGQMDGEQFF
TGCGCCAGCGGGGGCCAGATGGACGGTGAGCAGTTCTTC
>.|14|.|TRBJ2-2|TRBV19
CASSTDWETGELFF
TGTGCCAGTAGTACTGACTGGGAGACCGGGGAGCTGTTTTTT
>.|14|.|TRBJ1-4|TRBV6-5
CASSYGGANEKLFF
TGTGCCAGCAGTTACGGGGGGGCTAATGAAAAACTGTTTTTT
>few|14|.|TRBJ1-1|TRBV19
CASKYQGAGTEAFF
TGTGCCAGTAAGTACCAAGGGGCGGGGACTGAAGCTTTCTTT
>.|16|.|TRBJ2-2|TRBV4-1
CASSQGGGGNTGELFF
TGCGCCAGCAGCCAAGGGGGGGGCGGGAACACCGGGGAGCTGTTTTTT
>.|15|TRBD2|TRBJ2-1|TRBV5-1
CASSLLAGGYNEQFF
TGCGCCAGCAGCTTACTAGCGGGGGGATACAATGAGCAGTTCTTC
>.|14|.|TRBJ1-2|TRBV7-6
CASSLASGNYGYTF
TGTGCCAGCAGCTTAGCGTCAGGAAACTATGGCTACACCTTC
>.|16|TRBD2|TRBJ2-1|TRBV9
CASSAGLAGINNEQFF
TGTGCCAGCAGCGCCGGACTAGCGGGAATAAACAATGAGCAGTTCTTC
>.|13|TRBD1|TRBJ2-5|TRBV7-3
CASSTRDRETQYF
TGTGCCAGCAGTACCCGGGACAGAGAGACCCAGTACTTC
>.|17|TRBD1|TRBJ1-6|TRBV4-1
CASSQGAARDRNSPLHF
TGCGCCAGCAGCCAAGGCGCCGCAAGGGACAGGAATTCACCCCTCCACTTT
>.|15|.|TRBJ1-6|TRBV7-2
CASSLATEGNSPLHF
TGTGCCAGCAGCTTAGCTACGGAGGGGAACTCACCCCTCCACTTT
>few|16|TRBD1|TRBJ1-3|TRBV18
CASSAVGQGSGNTIYF
TGTGCCAGCTCAGCAGTCGGACAGGGCTCTGGAAACACCATATATTTT
>once|13|.|TRBJ2-2|TRBV28
CASRQGFAGELFF
TGTGCCAGCAGACAGGGATTCGCCGGGGAGCTGTTTTTT
>.|14|.|TRBJ2-7|TRBV4-2
CASSQPTAGYEQYF
TGTGCCAGCAGCCAACCCACCGCGGGTTACGAGCAGTACTTC
>.|15|.|TRBJ2-5|TRBV5-6
CASSLTQGIQETQYF
TGTGCCAGCAGCTTGACCCAGGGTATTCAAGAGACCCAGTACTTC
>.|14|TRBD1|TRBJ2-7|TRBV6-1
CASRDRTLSYEQYF
TGTGCCAGCAGGGACAGGACCTTATCCTACGAGCAGTACTTC
>.|12|TRBD2|TRBJ2-5|TRBV10-3
CARLGLEETQYF
TGTGCCAGATTAGGACTAGAAGAGACCCAGTACTTC
>.|16|.|TRBJ2-1|TRBV6-1
CASSEARGGLRNEQFF
TGTGCCAGCAGTGAAGCAAGGGGGGGGCTAAGGAATGAGCAGTTCTTC
>.|14|.|TRBJ2-7|TRBV2
CATRGGLAAYEQYF
TGTGCCACCAGGGGGGGATTAGCGGCTTACGAGCAGTACTTC
>.|16|.|TRBJ1-6|TRBV27
CASRMAGWGENSPLHF
TGTGCCAGCAGAATGGCAGGGTGGGGTGAGAATTCACCCCTCCACTTT
>.|15|TRBD1|TRBJ2-1|TRBV2
CASSTDQGAGSEQFF
TGTGCCAGCAGTACCGATCAGGGGGCGGGTAGTGAGCAGTTCTTC
>.|15|.|TRBJ1-1|TRBV4-3
CASSQAVSMNTEAFF
TGCGCCAGCAGCCAAGCTGTGTCTATGAACACTGAAGCTTTCTTT
>.|15|TRBD2|TRBJ2-7|TRBV28
CASWTSGRADNEQYF
TGTGCCAGTTGGACTAGCGGGAGGGCCGATAACGAGCAGTACTTC
>.|16|TRBD1|TRBJ1-5|TRBV28
CASSLRGTGGGQPQHF
TGTGCCAGCAGTTTACGTGGGACAGGGGGAGGTCAGCCCCAGCATTTT
>.|17|TRBD2|TRBJ2-1|TRBV9
CASTGTSGKGLYNEQFF
TGTGCCAGCACCGGGACTAGCGGAAAGGGACTATACAATGAGCAGTTCTTC
>.|13|.|TRBJ2-1|TRBV5-4
CASSFLAPGEQFF
TGTGCCAGCAGCTTCCTAGCTCCTGGGGAGCAGTTCTTC
>.|13|TRBD2|TRBJ2-7|TRBV7-7
CASSLAGYSEQYF
TGTGCTAGCAGTCTAGCGGGATACTCCGAGCAGTACTTC
>.|15|.|TRBJ2-1|TRBV18
CASSPQQSSYNEQFF
TGTGCCAGCTCACCACAACAGAGCTCCTACAATGAGCAGTTCTTC
>.|15|TRBD1|TRBJ1-2|TRBV6-5
CASSYMLDRGGGYTF
TGTGCCAGCAGTTACATGTTGGACAGGGGAGGCGGCTACACCTTC
>few|14|.|TRBJ2-7|TRBV7-2
CASSLYNPPYEQYF
TGTGCCAGCAGCTTATACAACCCTCCCTACGAGCAGTACTTC
>.|15|.|TRBJ1-1|TRBV5-1
CASSRGQPTNTEAFF
TGCGCCAGCAGCCGCGGACAGCCTACGAACACTGAAGCTTTCTTT
>once|13|.|TRBJ2-2|TRBV6-1
CASSARDTGELFF
TGTGCCAGCAGTGCCAGGGACACCGGGGAGCTGTTTTTT
>.|14|TRBD2|TRBJ2-5|TRBV30
CAWSVGTIQETQYF
TGTGCCTGGAGTGTAGGGACTATACAAGAGACCCAGTACTTC
>.|15|TRBD2|TRBJ2-1|TRBV4-2
CASSQELAGDGEQFF
TGTGCCAGCAGCCAAGAGCTAGCGGGAGACGGTGAGCAGTTCTTC
>.|16|TRBD2|TRBJ2-7|TRBV27
CASSLIVPSGEYEQYF
TGTGCCAGCAGTCTCATTGTTCCCAGCGGGGAGTACGAGCAGTACTTC
>.|16|.|TRBJ1-6|TRBV7-3
CASRLGKDRRNSPLHF
TGTGCCAGCAGGCTCGGGAAGGACAGACGAAATTCACCCCTCCACTTT
>.|17|TRBD2|TRBJ2-1|TRBV18
CASSLTPSAGGNNEQFF
TGTGCCAGCTCACTCACTCCCTCGGCGGGGGGGAACAATGAGCAGTTCTTC
>.|18|TRBD1|TRBJ1-5|TRBV6-1
CASSDNRGRIETSQPQHF
TGTGCCAGCAGTGATAATAGGGGGCGCATAGAGACGAGTCAGCCCCAGCATTTT
>.|15|.|TRBJ2-2|TRBV7-2
CASSLYRVNTGELFF
TGTGCCAGCAGCTTGTACAGGGTAAACACCGGGGAGCTGTTTTTT
>.|15|TRBD1|TRBJ1-5|TRBV6-5
CASSLGQGRDQPQHF
TGTGCCAGCAGCCTAGGACAGGGTCGGGATCAGCCCCAGCATTTT
>once|15|.|TRBJ2-7|TRBV28
CASSPAEAGPYEQYF
TGTGCCAGCAGCCCGGCGGAGGCGGGACCCTACGAGCAGTACTTC
>.|15|.|TRBJ2-7|TRBV7-5
CARSLGQGNRYEQYF
TGTGCCAGAAGCTTAGGACAGGGGAATCGGTACGAGCAGTACTTC
>few|14|.|TRBJ1-2|TRBV6-6
CASISSGLDYGYTF
TGTGCCAGCATTAGTTCAGGGTTGGACTATGGCTACACCTTC
>few|14|.|TRBJ1-2|TRBV5-6
CASSLNGRESGYTF
TGTGCCAGCAGCTTGAATGGGAGGGAGAGTGGCTACACCTTC
>.|14|.|TRBJ2-7|TRBV7-2
CASSLRLAYFEQYF
TGTGCCAGCAGCCTCCGGCTAGCCTATTTCGAGCAGTACTTC
>.|13|.|TRBJ2-7|TRBV7-2
CASSLGQAEEQYF
TGTGCCAGCAGCTTAGGACAGGCAGAAGAGCAGTACTTC
>.|16|.|TRBJ2-5|TRBV14
CASSQGAITAGETQYF
TGTGCCAGCAGCCAGGGAGCGATCACCGCGGGGGAGACCCAGTACTTC
>.|14|.|TRBJ1-6|TRBV28
CASSTGFYNSPLHF
TGTGCCAGCAGCACAGGTTTCTATAATTCACCCCTCCACTTT
>once|14|.|TRBJ1-1|TRBV9
CASSVGNRESEAFF
TGTGCCAGCAGCGTAGGAAACAGGGAGTCAGAAGCTTTCTTT
>once|15|.|TRBJ1-2|TRBV10-3
CAISEGGAPGYGYTF
TGTGCCATCAGTGAGGGGGGGGCTCCCGGCTATGGCTACACCTTC
>.|12|.|TRBJ2-1|TRBV28
CAGGPRRNEQFF
TGTGCCGGCGGGCCTCGGCGGAATGAGCAGTTCTTC
>.|14|TRBD1|TRBJ1-2|TRBV18
CASSRQGLGYGYTF
TGTGCCAGCTCAAGACAGGGGTTGGGGTATGGCTACACCTTC
>.|13|TRBD1|TRBJ2-1|TRBV27
CASRDRGRNEQFF
TGTGCCAGCAGGGACAGGGGCCGCAATGAGCAGTTCTTC
>.|16|.|TRBJ2-7|TRBV6-5
CASSYGRTYIGGEQYF
TGTGCCAGCAGTTACGGCCGGACTTACATCGGAGGCGAGCAGTACTTC
>.|13|.|TRBJ1-3|TRBV9
CASSERWGDTIYF
TGTGCCAGCAGCGAGAGGTGGGGAGACACCATATATTTT